These T cell receptor beta chains were read from a single sample in a study of cytomegalovirus exposure and HLA in healthy donors. The data were produced by immunoSEQ multiplex PCR, yet TCRdb's version contains in-frame clones alone and is incomplete. The table lists roughly 120,000 clones, about 83% of them singletons, with roughly 5.3% in the top ten. Sequencing was performed on PBMCs. These receptors were obtained from a man younger than 30 in good health and CMV-seronegative. CDR3s include the opening cysteine and the closing phenylalanine or tryptophan. A D gene is named only where the DNA matches it firmly. Size is omitted from some rows. Given values are once, few, many or a class for expanded clones.

v_gene	abundance	j_gene	d_gene	CDR3aa	CDR3nt
TRBV2	.	TRBJ2-2	.	CASSPRTAGNTGELFF	TGTGCCAGCAGTCCTAGGACAGCTGGGAACACCGGGGAGCTGTTTTTT
TRBV5-1	.	TRBJ1-5	.	CASSLSGSRNQPQHF	TGCGCCAGCAGCTTGTCGGGGTCCCGCAATCAGCCCCAGCATTTT
TRBV7-9	once	TRBJ2-2	TRBD1	CASSFRQGANTGELFF	TGTGCCAGCAGCTTCCGACAGGGGGCGAACACCGGGGAGCTGTTTTTT
TRBV21-1	.	TRBJ1-2	.	CASSKLTGMSYTF	TGTGCCAGCAGCAAATTAACGGGTATGAGCTACACCTTC
TRBV5-1	few	TRBJ1-2	TRBD1	CASSPAGQGAKERGYTF	TGCGCCAGCAGCCCGGCGGGACAGGGGGCGAAAGAACGTGGCTACACCTTC
TRBV10-2	.	TRBJ2-3	.	CASSENSRGTDTQYF	TGCGCCAGCAGTGAGAACAGTCGCGGCACAGATACGCAGTATTTT
TRBV4-1	.	TRBJ1-6	.	CASSQPGTDNSPLHF	TGCGCCAGCAGCCAACCCGGGACTGATAATTCACCCCTCCACTTT
TRBV7-6	.	TRBJ2-1	.	CASSLVRGLRVNSYNEQFF	TGTGCCAGCAGCTTAGTTCGGGGATTACGGGTCAACTCCTACAATGAGCAGTTCTTC
TRBV19	.	TRBJ2-1	TRBD1	CASRPGTGRNNEQFF	TGTGCCAGTAGACCGGGGACAGGGAGAAACAATGAGCAGTTCTTC
TRBV19	few	TRBJ1-2	.	CASKSAGSNGYTF	TGTGCCAGTAAATCGGCAGGATCGAATGGCTACACCTTC
TRBV2	.	TRBJ1-5	TRBD1	CASSEDRAIGNQPQHF	TGTGCCAGCAGCGAGGACAGGGCCATAGGCAATCAGCCCCAGCATTTT
TRBV7-2	.	TRBJ2-3	TRBD2	CASSPSGGITDTQYF	TGTGCCAGCAGCCCTAGCGGGGGGATCACAGATACGCAGTATTTT
TRBV27	.	TRBJ1-1	.	CASSRQMNTEAFF	TGTGCCAGCAGTCGACAGATGAACACTGAAGCTTTCTTT
TRBV9	once	TRBJ2-1	.	CASSYSIGYNEQFF	TGTGCCAGCAGCTATAGTATCGGCTACAATGAGCAGTTCTTC
TRBV5-1	.	TRBJ1-1	TRBD1	CASRYTGAAEAFF	TGCGCCAGCAGGTATACAGGGGCGGCTGAAGCTTTCTTT
TRBV2	.	TRBJ2-7	.	CASRRTADYEQYF	TGTGCCAGCAGACGGACAGCTGACTACGAGCAGTACTTC
TRBV9	once	TRBJ1-2	.	CASSGGGYTF	TGTGCCAGCAGCGGAGGGGGCTACACCTTC
TRBV18	.	TRBJ2-1	TRBD1	CASSPPGTAPQFF	TGTGCCAGCTCACCACCCGGGACAGCCCCTCAGTTCTTC
TRBV7-8	.	TRBJ1-5	.	CASSLVAGNQPQHF	TGTGCCAGCAGCTTAGTGGCGGGAAATCAGCCCCAGCATTTT
TRBV25-1	.	TRBJ1-1	.	CASSEYGGTWAEAFF	TGTGCCAGCAGTGAATATGGGGGGACCTGGGCTGAAGCTTTCTTT
TRBV2	once	TRBJ1-1	.	CASSPGGLGTEAFF	TGTGCCAGCAGTCCGGGAGGATTGGGGACTGAAGCTTTCTTT
TRBV6-1	.	TRBJ1-3	.	CASTQGKGSGNTIYF	TGTGCCAGCACTCAGGGGAAGGGCTCTGGAAACACCATATATTTT
TRBV30	few	TRBJ1-1	.	CAWLFGRLRNTEAFF	TGTGCCTGGTTATTTGGGAGGTTGAGGAACACTGAAGCTTTCTTT
TRBV7-8	few	TRBJ2-2	.	CASILGGGVTGELFF	TGTGCCAGCATTTTAGGGGGCGGGGTCACCGGGGAGCTGTTTTTT
TRBV19	.	TRBJ1-1	TRBD1	CASSILLEGQVNTEAFF	TGTGCCAGTAGTATCTTATTGGAGGGACAGGTGAACACTGAAGCTTTCTTT
TRBV6-4	few	TRBJ1-1	.	CASSDGRGTEAFF	TGTGCCAGCAGTGACGGGAGGGGAACTGAAGCTTTCTTT
TRBV10-3	.	TRBJ1-2	TRBD1	CAIGKEDRSYGYTF	TGTGCCATCGGGAAAGAGGACAGGTCGTATGGCTACACCTTC
TRBV4-1	.	TRBJ2-5	TRBD1	CASSVSGQGQETQYF	TGCGCCAGCAGCGTAAGTGGACAGGGGCAAGAGACCCAGTACTTC